A single sample gave rise to the 16 T cell receptor beta chains below, sequenced in a study of human T cells and chemical hapten exposure (dated by TCRdb to about 2021). The time point label on this specimen signifies: pre-sensitization, week 0. The meaning of the sample's treatment or condition label: therapeutic diphenylcyclopropenone sensitization with weekly scalp DPC. Library preparation used RACE. Sequencing instrument: NextSeq 500. TCRdb applied fastp at Q25 and MiXCR to the public reads, then kept only in-frame beta chains. All rows with the same CDR3 protein become a single entry with the most common DNA and genes. Here the sample has around 120,000 distinct CDR3 sequences; about 13% occur a single time. The ten largest account for 2.8% of the sample. The sample consisted of whole blood, taken in connection with sensitization to the hapten diphenylcyclopropenone (DPC). The receptors originated from a woman aged 18-29 years with alopecia areata. Some clones in this sample may be carry-over from other donors' samples.

The table lists this clonotype with many counts. The rearrangement uses TRBV7-2 and TRBJ2-5, with 12 nucleotides matching TRBD2. The germline V gene encodes CDR1 SGHTA and CDR2 FQGNSA. The CDR3 runs to 15 residues. V gave up 5 bases and J gave up 3 bases; unmatched junction bases: 4. This chain's CDR3 is CASSLRTSGEETQYF. CDR3 sequence (DNA): TGTGCCAGCAGCCTTCGGACTAGCGGGGAAGAGACCCAGTACTTC.

The chain uses TRBV7-7 and TRBJ1-1; 7 bases fit TRBD1. Trimming took 5 bases from V and 4 from J; bases not matched to a gene: 4. The CDR3 loop spans 13 amino acids. CDR1 SSHAT and CDR2 FNYEAQ come from the germline V gene (reference sequence). CDR3 sequence reads: CASSPGGFTEAFF. The CDR3 coding sequence is TGTGCCAGCAGCCCAGGGGGATTCACTGAAGCTTTCTTT.

The rearrangement links TRBV9 to TRBJ2-5, with TRBD2 identical over 8 bases. CDR3 size: 16 residues. Germline-derived CDR1 and CDR2 are SGDLS and YYNGEE. With 5 bases clipped from V and 3 bases from J, the junction kept 12 bases outside the gene matches. CDR3 nucleotide sequence: TGTGCCAGCAGTAACAACCCGGGACTAGGGGAAGAGACCCAGTACTTC. Translated: CASSNNPGLGEETQYF.

At least ten counts were recorded for this clonotype. The chain joins TRBV7-8 to TRBJ1-6; 9 bases map to TRBD1. This CDR3 is built from 16 residues. The germline gives CDR1 SGHVS, CDR2 FQNEAQ. V lost 3 bases, J lost 12 bases, and 12 bases stayed unmatched. This CDR3 is CASSFETGTGIRPLHF. The CDR3 nucleotides are TGTGCCAGCAGCTTCGAAACCGGGACAGGGATTCGACCCCTCCACTTT. Filled out from reference TRBV7-8 and TRBJ1-6, the complete variable domain reads GAGVSQSPRYKVAKRGQDVALRCDPISGHVSLFWYQQALGQGPEFLTYFQNEAQLDKSGLPSDRFFAERPEGSVSTLKIQRTQQEDSAVYLCASSFETGTGIRPLHFGNGTRLTVT.

This clonotype was picked up a small number of times. V is TRBV29-1 and J is TRBJ2-7; 7 positions match TRBD1. In germline, CDR1 is SQVTM, CDR2 ANQGSEA. V shed 8 bases, J shed 0 bases, and the junction held 4 bases outside the gene matches. CDR3 length: 12 residues. The CDR3 region has the DNA TGCAGCTTACGGGACAGCTCCTACGAGCAGTACTTC. Amino acids: CSLRDSSYEQYF.

This clonotype was counted many times. The genes are TRBV29-1 and TRBJ1-4; TRBD1 aligns across 9 bases. The ends lost 6 bases at V and 7 bases at J; junction bases unmatched: 6. The CDR3 length is 13 residues. CDR1 SQVTM and CDR2 ANQGSEA come from the germline V gene. CDR3 amino acids: CSVAGTGSEKLFF. CDR3 bases: TGCAGCGTAGCAGGGACAGGGAGTGAAAAACTGTTTTTT.

This clonotype was counted between two and nine times. The chain carries TRBV6-2 or TRBV6-3 and TRBJ2-3; D is unresolved. The CDR3 is 16 amino acids. The germline V and J ends were trimmed by 7 bases and 2 bases, with 19 bases remaining between them. The germline gives CDR1 MNHEY, CDR2 SVGEGT. In DNA, the CDR3 is TGTGCCAGCACCCCTCTGGAATCCTCCCCCACAGATACGCAGTATTTT. This translates into CASTPLESSPTDTQYF.

This rearrangement joins TRBV20-1 to TRBJ1-1; no reliable D call. CDR3 length: 12 amino acids. V was trimmed by 3 bases and J by 6 bases, leaving 11 bases between them. From germline, CDR1 is DFQATT and CDR2 SNEGSKA (reference sequence). The CDR3 coding sequence is TGCAGTGCTAGTCCAGTAGCCCCTGAAGCTTTCTTT. Residues: CSASPVAPEAFF.

There are many counts of this clonotype. The rearrangement joins TRBV6-2 or TRBV6-3 to TRBJ1-5; D is possibly TRBD1 (5 bases). CDR3 size: 15 residues. The germline gives CDR1 MNHEY, CDR2 SVGEGT. V was shortened by 6 bases and J by 0 bases, with 12 bases between the two germline ends. The CDR3 DNA is TGTGCCAGCAGCCCTGGGGCTTATAGCAATCAGCCCCAGCATTTT. As protein: CASSPGAYSNQPQHF.

The J gene is TRBJ1-1, the V gene TRBV28, with 7 bases aligning to TRBD1. V shed 5 bases, J shed 4 bases, and the junction held 10 bases outside the gene matches. Germline loops: CDR1 MDHEN, CDR2 SYDVKM. CDR3 length: 15 amino acids. The CDR3 DNA reads TGTGCCAGCAGTATCCGCAGGGGGGAGGGCACTGAAGCTTTCTTT. This sequence encodes CASSIRRGEGTEAFF.

This clonotype was observed a handful of times. The chain recombines TRBV5-1 with TRBJ2-1; a possible D gene is TRBD1 (5 bases). The CDR3 sequence is 14 residues long. Germline V lookup: CDR1 SGHRS, CDR2 YFSETQ. V dropped 4 bases and J dropped 3 bases, with 11 bases sitting between them. The CDR3 protein is CASSADTRYNEQFF. In nucleotides, the CDR3 is TGCGCCAGCAGCGCGGACACACGCTACAATGAGCAGTTCTTC.

This clonotype was seen a few times. V and J are TRBV18 and TRBJ1-1; tentatively, D is TRBD1 (6 bases). Between the trimmed V and J ends, which lost 5 bases and 0 bases, there was a span of 10 bases. The CDR3 has 14 amino acids. CDR1 KGHSH and CDR2 LQKENI come from the germline V gene. CDR3 coding DNA: TGTGCCAGCTCAGCGGGACACCTGAACACTGAAGCTTTCTTT. This gives the protein CASSAGHLNTEAFF.

This clonotype showed up many times. The chain joins TRBV18 to TRBJ1-2; possible D gene TRBD1, 6 bases. Germline CDR1 and CDR2: KGHSH and LQKENI. This CDR3 comprises 13 residues. The germline V and J ends were trimmed by 5 bases and 6 bases, with 13 bases remaining between them. CDR3 sequence (DNA): TGTGCCAGCTCAGTCGCAGGGGACCATGGCTACACCTTC. Translating it yields CASSVAGDHGYTF.

This clonotype has only a few counts. V is TRBV6-4 and J is TRBJ2-6; D call uncertain. This CDR3 has 16 amino acids. The germline V gene has CDR1 MRHNA and CDR2 SNTAGT. V was shortened by 0 bases and J by 4 bases, with 10 bases between the two germline ends. The CDR3 here is CASSDSTGGGANVLTF. The CDR3 region has the DNA TGTGCCAGCAGTGACTCGACGGGTGGAGGGGCCAACGTCCTGACTTTC.

The V call is TRBV18, the J call TRBJ2-1; D is perhaps TRBD1 (5 bases). V was cut by 0 bases and J by 4 bases, with 10 bases left in between. The germline gives CDR1 KGHSH, CDR2 LQKENI. CDR3 length equals 15 residues. The CDR3 region has the DNA TGTGCCAGCTCACCACCCCAGGGCTCATACAATGAGCAGTTCTTC. It codes for CASSPPQGSYNEQFF.

This clonotype appeared many times. This sequence joins TRBV2 and TRBJ1-1, with 7 bases fitting TRBD1. Trimming removed 8 bases from V and 5 bases from J; junction bases left unmatched: 8. Germline values: CDR1 SNHLY, CDR2 FYNNEI. The CDR3 is made up of 13 amino acids. This chain's CDR3 is CASRGDRVTEAFF. CDR3 sequence (DNA): TGTGCCAGCCGGGGAGACAGGGTGACTGAAGCTTTCTTT.